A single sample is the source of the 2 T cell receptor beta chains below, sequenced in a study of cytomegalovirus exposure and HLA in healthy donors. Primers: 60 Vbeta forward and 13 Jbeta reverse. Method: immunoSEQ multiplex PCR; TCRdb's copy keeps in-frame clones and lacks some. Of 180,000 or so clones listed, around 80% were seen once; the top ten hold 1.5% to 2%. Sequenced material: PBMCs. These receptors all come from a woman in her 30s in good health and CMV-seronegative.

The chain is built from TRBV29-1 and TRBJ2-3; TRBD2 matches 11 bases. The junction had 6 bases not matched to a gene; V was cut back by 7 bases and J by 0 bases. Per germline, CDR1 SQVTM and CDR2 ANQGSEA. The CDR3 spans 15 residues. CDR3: CSAARTSGSTDTQYF. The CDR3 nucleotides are TGCAGCGCTGCGCGGACTAGCGGGAGCACAGATACGCAGTATTTT.

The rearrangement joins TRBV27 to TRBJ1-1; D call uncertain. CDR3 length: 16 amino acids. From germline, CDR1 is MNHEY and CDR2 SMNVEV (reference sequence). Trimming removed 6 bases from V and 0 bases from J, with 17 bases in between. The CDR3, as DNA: TGTGCCAGCAGCACAATCCGGGAAAACATGAACACTGAAGCTTTCTTT. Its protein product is CASSTIRENMNTEAFF.